This is a list of T cell receptor beta chains from one sample in a study of T cell responses to AZD1222 COVID-19 vaccine. Libraries were prepared by immunoSEQ multiplex PCR; TCRdb keeps only in-frame clonotypes and omits some of them. The sample has some 120,000 clones; about nine tenths are singletons. The sample here was peripheral blood, taken on day 0 of AZD1222 vaccination. The receptors originated from an adult in good health. Both conserved end residues are part of each CDR3. The D gene is left open where the match is weak. Rows give clone size only sometimes, using once, few, many, or a class for an expanded clone.

v_gene	abundance	j_gene	d_gene	CDR3aa
TRBV20-1	-	TRBJ1-6	-	CSAAFGESLHF
TRBV6-5	-	TRBJ1-6	TRBD1	CASEQGARRSPLHF
TRBV5-4	-	TRBJ2-5	TRBD1	CASSLDPTPGQKTQYF
TRBV2	-	TRBJ2-7	-	CASRPEVFEQYF
TRBV5-5	few	TRBJ1-5	-	CASSNMDSNQPQHF
TRBV6-2/TRBV6-3	-	TRBJ2-5	-	CASSGGRETQYF
TRBV7-2	-	TRBJ2-5	TRBD2	CASSPRLAQETQYF
TRBV7-8	-	TRBJ2-2	TRBD1	CASSSHRGTGELFF
TRBV21-1	few	TRBJ2-7	-	CASSPGVLRDEQYF
TRBV9	-	TRBJ1-2	-	CASTTGANYGYTF
TRBV29-1	-	TRBJ1-3	-	CSVEDSRSGNTIYF
TRBV15	-	TRBJ2-7	-	CATRRLEGYEQYF
TRBV28	-	TRBJ2-3	-	CASTETMKVDTQYF
TRBV9	-	TRBJ1-3	TRBD1	CASSADRGPGNTIYF
TRBV28	-	TRBJ1-4	-	CASRPTGRGEKLFF
TRBV18	-	TRBJ1-2	-	CASSPSINLASNYGYTF
TRBV24-1	-	TRBJ2-1	-	CATSDLRAPTYEQFF
TRBV7-6	-	TRBJ1-2	-	CASSPGGGFTDNYGYTF